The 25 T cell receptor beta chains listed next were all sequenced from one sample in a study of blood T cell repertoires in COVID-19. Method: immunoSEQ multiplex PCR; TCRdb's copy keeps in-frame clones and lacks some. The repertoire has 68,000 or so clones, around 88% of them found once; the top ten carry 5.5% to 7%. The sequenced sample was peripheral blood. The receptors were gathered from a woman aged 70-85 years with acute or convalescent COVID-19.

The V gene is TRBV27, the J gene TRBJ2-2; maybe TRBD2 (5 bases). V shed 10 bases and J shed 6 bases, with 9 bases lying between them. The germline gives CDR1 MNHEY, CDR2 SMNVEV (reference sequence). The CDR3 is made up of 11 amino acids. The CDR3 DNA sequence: TGTGCCACCTTCGGGGCCGGGGAGCTGTTTTTT. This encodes CATFGAGELFF.

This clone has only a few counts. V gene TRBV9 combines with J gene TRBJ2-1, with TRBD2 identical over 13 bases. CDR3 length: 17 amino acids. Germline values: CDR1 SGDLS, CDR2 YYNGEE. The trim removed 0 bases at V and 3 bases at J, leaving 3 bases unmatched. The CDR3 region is CASSVGLAGGGYNEQFF. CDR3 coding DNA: TGTGCCAGCAGCGTAGGACTAGCGGGGGGAGGCTACAATGAGCAGTTCTTC.

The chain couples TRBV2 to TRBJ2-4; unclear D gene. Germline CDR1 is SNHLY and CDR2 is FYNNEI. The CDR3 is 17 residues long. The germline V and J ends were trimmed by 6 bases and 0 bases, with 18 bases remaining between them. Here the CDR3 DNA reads TGTGCCAGCAGGGTAAGAGACAAGAAACTAGCCAAAAACATTCAGTACTTC. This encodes CASRVRDKKLAKNIQYF.

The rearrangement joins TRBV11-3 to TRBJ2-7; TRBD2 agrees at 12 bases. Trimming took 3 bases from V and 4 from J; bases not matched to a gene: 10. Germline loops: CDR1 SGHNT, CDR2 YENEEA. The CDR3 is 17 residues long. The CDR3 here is CASSFLLAGGPQYEQYF. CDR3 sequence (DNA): TGTGCCAGCAGCTTCCTCCTAGCGGGAGGGCCGCAGTACGAGCAGTACTTC.

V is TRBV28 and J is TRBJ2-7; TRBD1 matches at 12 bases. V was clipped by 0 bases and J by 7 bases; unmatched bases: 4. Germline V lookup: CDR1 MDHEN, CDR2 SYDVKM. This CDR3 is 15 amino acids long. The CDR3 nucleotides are TGTGCCAGCAGTTTATGGGGACAGGGGGCGAGGGAGCAGTACTTC. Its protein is CASSLWGQGAREQYF.

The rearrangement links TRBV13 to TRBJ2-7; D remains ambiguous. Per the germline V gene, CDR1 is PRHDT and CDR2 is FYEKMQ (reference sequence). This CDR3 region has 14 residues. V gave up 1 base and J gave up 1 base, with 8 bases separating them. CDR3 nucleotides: TGTGCCAGCAGCTTAGATCCCATTTCCTACGAGCAGTACTTC. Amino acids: CASSLDPISYEQYF.

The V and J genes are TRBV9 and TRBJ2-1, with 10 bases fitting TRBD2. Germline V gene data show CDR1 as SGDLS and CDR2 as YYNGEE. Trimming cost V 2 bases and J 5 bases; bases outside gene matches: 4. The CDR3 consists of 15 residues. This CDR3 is CASSVGLAVNNEQFF. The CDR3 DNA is TGTGCCAGCAGCGTTGGACTAGCGGTAAACAATGAGCAGTTCTTC.

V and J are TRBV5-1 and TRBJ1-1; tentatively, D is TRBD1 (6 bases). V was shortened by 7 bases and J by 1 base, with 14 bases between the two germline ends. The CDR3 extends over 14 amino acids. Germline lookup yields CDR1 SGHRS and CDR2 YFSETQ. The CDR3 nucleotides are TGCGCCAGCCGCCAAGGACAGTCGAACACTGAAGCTTTCTTT. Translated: CASRQGQSNTEAFF.

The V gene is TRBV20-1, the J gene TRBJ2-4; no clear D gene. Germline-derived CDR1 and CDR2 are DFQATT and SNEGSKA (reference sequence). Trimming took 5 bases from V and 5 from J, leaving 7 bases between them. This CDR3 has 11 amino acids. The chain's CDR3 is CSALSQNIQYF. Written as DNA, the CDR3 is TGCAGTGCTCTGAGCCAAAACATTCAGTACTTC.

This CDR3 reads CASSQDEAGGYSNQPQHF. The CDR3 coding sequence is TGTGCCAGCAGCCAAGATGAGGCAGGGGGATATAGCAATCAGCCCCAGCATTTT. The genes are TRBV4-2 and TRBJ1-5; 7 positions match TRBD1. The V gene end was trimmed by 0 bases and the J gene end by 0 bases; junction bases not matched to a gene: 8. Germline loops: CDR1 LGHNA, CDR2 YNFKEQ. This CDR3 has 18 residues.

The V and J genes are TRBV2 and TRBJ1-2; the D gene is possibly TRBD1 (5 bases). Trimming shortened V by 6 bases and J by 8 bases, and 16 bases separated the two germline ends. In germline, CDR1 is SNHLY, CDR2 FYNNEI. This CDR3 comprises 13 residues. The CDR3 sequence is CASRGRQEVGYTF. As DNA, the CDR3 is TGTGCCAGCAGGGGGCGACAAGAAGTGGGCTACACCTTC.

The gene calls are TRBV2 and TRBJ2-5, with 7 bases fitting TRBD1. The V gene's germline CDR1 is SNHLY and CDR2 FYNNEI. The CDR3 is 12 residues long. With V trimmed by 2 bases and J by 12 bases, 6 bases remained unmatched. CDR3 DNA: TGTGCCAGCAGTGAAACGAGGGACAGAGAGTACTTC. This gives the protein CASSETRDREYF.

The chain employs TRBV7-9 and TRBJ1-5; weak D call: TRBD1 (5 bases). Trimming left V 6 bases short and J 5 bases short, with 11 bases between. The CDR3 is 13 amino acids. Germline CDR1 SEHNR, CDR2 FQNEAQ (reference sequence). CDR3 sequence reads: CASSLGGDQPQHF. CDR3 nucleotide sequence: TGTGCCAGCAGTTTGGGGGGGGATCAGCCCCAGCATTTT.

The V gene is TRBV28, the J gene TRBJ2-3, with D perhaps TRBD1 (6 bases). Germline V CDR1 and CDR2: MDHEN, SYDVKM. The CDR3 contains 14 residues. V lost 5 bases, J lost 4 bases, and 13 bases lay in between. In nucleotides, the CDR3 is TGTGCCAGCAGTCTTCCGGCAGGGGCAGATACGCAGTATTTT. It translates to CASSLPAGADTQYF.

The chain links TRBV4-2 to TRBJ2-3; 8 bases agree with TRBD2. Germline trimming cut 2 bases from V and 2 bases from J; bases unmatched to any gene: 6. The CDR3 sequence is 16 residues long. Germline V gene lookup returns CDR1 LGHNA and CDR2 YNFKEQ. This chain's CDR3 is CASSQRTSGSTDTQYF. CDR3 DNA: TGTGCCAGCAGCCAACGTACTAGCGGATCCACAGATACGCAGTATTTT.

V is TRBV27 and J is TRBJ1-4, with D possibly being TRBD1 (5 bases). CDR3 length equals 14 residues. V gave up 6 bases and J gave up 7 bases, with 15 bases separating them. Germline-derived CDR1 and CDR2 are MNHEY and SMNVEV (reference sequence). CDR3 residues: CASSHAGLGEKLFF. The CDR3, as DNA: TGTGCCAGCAGCCACGCGGGGCTAGGTGAAAAACTGTTTTTT.

As DNA, the CDR3 is TGTGCCACCAGTGATTCTAAGCGGGAAATCCTACAAGAGACCCAGTACTTC. Its translation: CATSDSKREILQETQYF. V gene TRBV24-1 combines with J gene TRBJ2-5, with TRBD2 matching over 7 bases. CDR1 KGHDR and CDR2 SFDVKD come from the germline V gene. The CDR3 loop spans 17 amino acids. V shed 2 bases and J 2 bases; nucleotides not matched to a gene: 10.

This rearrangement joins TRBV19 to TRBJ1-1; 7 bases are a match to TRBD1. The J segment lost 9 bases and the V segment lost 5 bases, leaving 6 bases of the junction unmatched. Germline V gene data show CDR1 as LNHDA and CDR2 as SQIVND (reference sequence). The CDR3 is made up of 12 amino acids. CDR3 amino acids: CASSAGQRQAFF. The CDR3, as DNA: TGTGCCAGTAGTGCGGGACAGCGGCAAGCTTTCTTT.

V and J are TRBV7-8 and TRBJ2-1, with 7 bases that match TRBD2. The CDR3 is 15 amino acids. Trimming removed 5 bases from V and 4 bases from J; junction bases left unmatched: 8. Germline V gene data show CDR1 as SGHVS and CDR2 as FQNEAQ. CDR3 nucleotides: TGTGCCAGCAGCCCTGATCGCGGGGGATACAATGAGCAGTTCTTC. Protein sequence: CASSPDRGGYNEQFF.

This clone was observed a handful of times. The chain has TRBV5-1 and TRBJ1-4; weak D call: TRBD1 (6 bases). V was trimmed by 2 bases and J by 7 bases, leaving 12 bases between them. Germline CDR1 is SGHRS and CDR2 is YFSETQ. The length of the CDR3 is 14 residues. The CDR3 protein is CASSFQTGSEKLFF. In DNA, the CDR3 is TGCGCCAGCAGCTTTCAGACAGGTTCTGAAAAACTGTTTTTT.

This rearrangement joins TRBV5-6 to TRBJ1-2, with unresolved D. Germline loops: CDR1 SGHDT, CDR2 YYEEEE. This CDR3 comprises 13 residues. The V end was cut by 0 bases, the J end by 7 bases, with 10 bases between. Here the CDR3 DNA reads TGTGCCAGCAGCTTGGGGGCCAAGCCTGGCTACACCTTC. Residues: CASSLGAKPGYTF.

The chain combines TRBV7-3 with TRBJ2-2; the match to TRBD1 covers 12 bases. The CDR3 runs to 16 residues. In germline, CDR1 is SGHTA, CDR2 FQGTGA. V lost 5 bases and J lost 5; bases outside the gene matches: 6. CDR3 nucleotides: TGTGCCAGCAGCCTAAAGGGACAGGGGGCAACCGGGGAGCTGTTTTTT. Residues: CASSLKGQGATGELFF.

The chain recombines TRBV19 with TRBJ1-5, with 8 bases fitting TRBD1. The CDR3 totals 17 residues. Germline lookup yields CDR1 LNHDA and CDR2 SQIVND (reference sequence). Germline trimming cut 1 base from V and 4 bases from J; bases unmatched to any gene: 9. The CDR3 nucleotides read TGTGCCAGTAGTATAGCCCCGGACAGGGCCAATAATCAGCCCCAGCATTTT. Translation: CASSIAPDRANNQPQHF.

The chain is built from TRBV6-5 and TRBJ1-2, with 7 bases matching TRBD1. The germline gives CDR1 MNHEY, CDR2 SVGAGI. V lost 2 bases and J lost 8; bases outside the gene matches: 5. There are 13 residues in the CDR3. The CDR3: CASSYGGGEGYTF. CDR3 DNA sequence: TGTGCCAGCAGTTACGGAGGGGGCGAAGGCTACACCTTC.

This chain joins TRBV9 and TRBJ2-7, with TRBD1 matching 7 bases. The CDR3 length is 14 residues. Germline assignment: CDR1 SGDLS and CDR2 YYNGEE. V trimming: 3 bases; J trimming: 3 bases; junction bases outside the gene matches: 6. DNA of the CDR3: TGTGCCAGCAGCGCAGACAGGGATTTCTACGAGCAGTACTTC. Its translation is CASSADRDFYEQYF.